This T cell receptor (beta chain) was profiled in a study of T-cell reconstitution after alpha-beta-depleted transplantation in children. V shed 1 base, J shed 10 bases, and the junction held 7 bases outside the gene matches. Germline assignment: CDR1 SGHRS and CDR2 YFSETQ. The CDR3 runs 13 residues. This clonotype was picked up a small number of times. The TCRbeta library was prepared with unique molecular identifiers. In TCRdb, the PCR reads were re-called with MiXCR into one record per CDR3 protein. The profile shows roughly 200,000 distinct CDR3 sequences, roughly 9.1% of them singletons. The source material was PBMCs, mostly from graft donor cells, sampled 360 days after TCRalphabeta/CD19-depleted stem cell transplant. The receptor was isolated from a male patient between 2 and 15 years old who had a stem cell transplant for acute myeloid leukemia, so the T cells may come from the graft donor. V gene TRBV5-1 combines with J gene TRBJ1-1, with 7 bases identical to TRBD1. CDR3 in DNA: TGCGCCAGCAGCTTGTGGCCAGGGGGATCAGCTTTCTTT. This gives the protein CASSLWPGGSAFF.